This T cell receptor beta chain was found in a study of T cells in Graves' hyperthyroidism and ophthalmopathy. Across the whole study: Blood was drawn when the patient was first diagnosed and still untreated.

V dropped 9 bases and J dropped 0 bases, with 14 bases sitting between them. CDR3 size: 14 residues. Ten or more counts support this clonotype. The investigators amplified TCR beta CDR3 regions from RNA transcripts. A set of HTBI primers served as the primers for a first-round RT-PCR of the TCR CDR3. One entry per CDR3 protein results from TCRdb running MiXCR on the multiplex PCR reads. The table includes 640,000 or so distinct CDR3 sequences, 14% detected once. The sample was blood. The chain is built from TRBV12-3 or TRBV12-4 and TRBJ1-2; D gene uncertain. The source of this sequence is a young woman with Graves' ophthalmopathy. CDR3 sequence: CASASQPANYGYTF. As DNA, the CDR3 is TGTGCCAGTGCTTCTCAACCAGCTAACTATGGCTACACCTTC.